This T cell receptor (beta chain) was recorded in a study of shared clonotypes between healthy human individuals. Study-wide results and limits: Among donors, clonotype sharing was expected to be affected by sequencing depth.

Genomic DNA of every subset was divided equally among multiple immunoSEQ plates. The table came from immunoSEQ multiplex PCR; TCRdb's copy has only in-frame clones and leaves some out. The sample yields around 650,000 clones, 90% to 97% seen once. Naive CD8 cells, CD45RO-negative and positively selected for CCR7, excluded terminally differentiated effector memory CD45RA+ cells. Details on this clone: Its antigen remains unknown.

The J segment lost 7 bases and the V segment lost 3 bases, leaving 9 bases of the junction unmatched. The CDR3 has 15 amino acids. Germline CDR1 reads LNHNV; CDR2 reads YYDKDF (reference sequence). V and J are TRBV15 and TRBJ2-5; TRBD1 aligns across 9 bases. The TCR originated in a woman in her thirties in good health. Material: naive CD8+ T cells sorted from blood. In DNA, the CDR3 is TGTGCCACCAGCAGCCCGGGACAGGGAGTTACGACCCAGTACTTC. Encoded protein: CATSSPGQGVTTQYF.